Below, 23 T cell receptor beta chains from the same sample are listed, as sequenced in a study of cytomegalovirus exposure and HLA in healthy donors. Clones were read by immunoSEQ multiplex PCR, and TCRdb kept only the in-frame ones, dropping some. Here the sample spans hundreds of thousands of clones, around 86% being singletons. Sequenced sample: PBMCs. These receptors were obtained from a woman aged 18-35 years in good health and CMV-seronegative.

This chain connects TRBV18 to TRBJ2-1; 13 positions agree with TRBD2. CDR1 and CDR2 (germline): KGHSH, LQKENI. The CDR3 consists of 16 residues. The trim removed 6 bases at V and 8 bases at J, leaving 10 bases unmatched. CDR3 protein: CASSLTSGRASDEQFF. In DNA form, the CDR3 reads TGTGCCAGCTCCCTTACTAGCGGGAGGGCCAGCGATGAGCAGTTCTTC.

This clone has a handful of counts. The CDR3 spells CASRYLPHGYTF. CDR3 nucleotides: TGTGCCAGCAGGTATCTCCCTCATGGCTACACCTTC. The chain is built from TRBV6-6 and TRBJ1-2; no firm D call. Germline CDR1 MNHNY, CDR2 SVGAGI (reference sequence). V lost 6 bases, J lost 6 bases, and 11 bases lay in between. The CDR3 covers 12 residues.

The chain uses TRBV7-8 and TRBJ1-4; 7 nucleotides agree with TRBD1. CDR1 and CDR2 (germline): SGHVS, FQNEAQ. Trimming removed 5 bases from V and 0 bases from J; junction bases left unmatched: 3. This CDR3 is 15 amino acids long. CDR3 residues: CASSEGTATNEKLFF. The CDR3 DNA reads TGTGCCAGCAGCGAGGGGACAGCAACTAATGAAAAACTGTTTTTT.

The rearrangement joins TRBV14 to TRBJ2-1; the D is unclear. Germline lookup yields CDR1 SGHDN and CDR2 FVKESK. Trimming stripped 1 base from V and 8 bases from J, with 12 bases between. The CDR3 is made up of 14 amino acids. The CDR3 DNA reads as TGTGCCAGCAGCCAAGTTCGGTCCCGGGATGAGCAGTTCTTC. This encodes CASSQVRSRDEQFF.

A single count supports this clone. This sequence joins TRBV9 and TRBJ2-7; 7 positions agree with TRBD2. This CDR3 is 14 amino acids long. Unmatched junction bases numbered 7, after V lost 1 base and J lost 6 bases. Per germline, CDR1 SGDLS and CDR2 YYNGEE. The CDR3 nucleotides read TGTGCCAGCAGCGTATTGGGGGGAGGGCCCGAGCAGTACTTC. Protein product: CASSVLGGGPEQYF. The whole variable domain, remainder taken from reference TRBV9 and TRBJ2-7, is DSGVTQTPKHLITATGQRVTLRCSPRSGDLSVYWYQQSLDQGLQFLIQYYNGEERAKGNILERFSAQQFPDLHSELNLSSLELGDSALYFCASSVLGGGPEQYFGPGTRLTVT.

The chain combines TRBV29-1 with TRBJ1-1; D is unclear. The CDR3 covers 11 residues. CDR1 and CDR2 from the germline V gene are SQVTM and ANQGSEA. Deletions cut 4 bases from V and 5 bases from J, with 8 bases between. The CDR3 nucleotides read TGCAGCGTTGTAGAAGCTACTGAAGCTTTCTTT. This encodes CSVVEATEAFF. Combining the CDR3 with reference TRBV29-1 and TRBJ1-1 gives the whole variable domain SAVISQKPSRDICQRGTSLTIQCQVDSQVTMMFWYRQQPGQSLTLIATANQGSEATYESGFVIDKFPISRPNLTFSTLTVSNMSPEDSSIYLCSVVEATEAFFGQGTRLTVV.

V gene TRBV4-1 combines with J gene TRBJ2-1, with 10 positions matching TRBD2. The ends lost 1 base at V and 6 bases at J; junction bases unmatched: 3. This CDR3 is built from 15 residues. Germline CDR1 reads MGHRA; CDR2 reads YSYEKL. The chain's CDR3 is CASSQVAGGTNEQFF. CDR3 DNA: TGCGCCAGCAGCCAAGTAGCGGGGGGCACCAATGAGCAGTTCTTC.

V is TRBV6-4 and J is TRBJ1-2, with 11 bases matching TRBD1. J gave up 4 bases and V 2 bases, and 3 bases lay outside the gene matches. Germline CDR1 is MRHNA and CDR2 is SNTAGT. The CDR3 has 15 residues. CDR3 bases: TGTGCCAGCAGTGACGGGACAGGGGGTCGCTATGGCTACACCTTC. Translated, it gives CASSDGTGGRYGYTF.

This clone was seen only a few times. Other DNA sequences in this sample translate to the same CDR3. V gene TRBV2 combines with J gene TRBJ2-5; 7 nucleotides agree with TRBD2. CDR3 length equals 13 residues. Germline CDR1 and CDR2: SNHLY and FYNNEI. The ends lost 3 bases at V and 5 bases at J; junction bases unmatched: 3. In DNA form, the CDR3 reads TGTGCCAGCAGTGAGGGGCGGGGGGAGACCCAGTACTTC. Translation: CASSEGRGETQYF. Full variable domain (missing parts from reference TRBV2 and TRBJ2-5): EPEVTQTPSHQVTQMGQEVILRCVPISNHLYFYWYRQILGQKVEFLVSFYNNEISEKSEIFDDQFSVERPDGSNFTLKIRSTKLEDSAMYFCASSEGRGETQYFGPGTRLLVL.

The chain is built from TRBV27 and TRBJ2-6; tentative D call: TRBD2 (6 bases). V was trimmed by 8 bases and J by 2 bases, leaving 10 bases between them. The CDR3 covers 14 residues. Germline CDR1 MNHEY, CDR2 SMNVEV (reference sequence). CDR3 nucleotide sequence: TGTGCCAGCTCCTGGGGGGCTGGGGCCAACGTCCTGACTTTC. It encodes CASSWGAGANVLTF.

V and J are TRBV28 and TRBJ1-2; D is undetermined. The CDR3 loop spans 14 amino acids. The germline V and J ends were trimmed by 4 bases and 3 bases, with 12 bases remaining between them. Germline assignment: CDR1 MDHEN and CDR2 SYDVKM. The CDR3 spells CASSSPPPYYGYTF. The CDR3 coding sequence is TGTGCCAGCAGTTCCCCCCCTCCTTACTATGGCTACACCTTC.

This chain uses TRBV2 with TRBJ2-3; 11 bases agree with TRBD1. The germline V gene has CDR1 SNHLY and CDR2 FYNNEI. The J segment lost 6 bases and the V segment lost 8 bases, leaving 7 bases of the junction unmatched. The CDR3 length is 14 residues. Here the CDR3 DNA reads TGTGCCAGCGTAAGGGACAGGGGGTCGGATACGCAGTATTTT. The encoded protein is CASVRDRGSDTQYF.

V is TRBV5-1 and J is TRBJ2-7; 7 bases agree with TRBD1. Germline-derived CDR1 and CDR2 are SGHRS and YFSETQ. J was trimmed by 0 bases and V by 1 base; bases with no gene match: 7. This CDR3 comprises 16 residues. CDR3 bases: TGCGCCAGCAGCTTGCGGAACAGGGGAGCCTCCTACGAGCAGTACTTC. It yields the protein CASSLRNRGASYEQYF.

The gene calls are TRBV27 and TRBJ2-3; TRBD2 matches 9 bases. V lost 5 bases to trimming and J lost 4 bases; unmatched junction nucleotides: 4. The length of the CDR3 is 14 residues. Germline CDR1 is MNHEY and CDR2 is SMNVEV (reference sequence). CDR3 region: CASSPGLAPDTQYF. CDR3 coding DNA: TGTGCCAGCAGTCCGGGACTAGCTCCAGATACGCAGTATTTT.

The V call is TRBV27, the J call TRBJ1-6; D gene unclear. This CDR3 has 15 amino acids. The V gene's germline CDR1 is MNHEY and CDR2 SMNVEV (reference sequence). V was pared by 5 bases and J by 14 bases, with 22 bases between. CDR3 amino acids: CASSRREAKLRTLHF. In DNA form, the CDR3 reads TGTGCCAGCAGTCGAAGGGAGGCGAAGCTCCGGACCCTCCACTTT.

The CDR3, as DNA: TGCAGCGTTGGACAACAAAGTGGACAGGGAAACTATGGCTACACCTTC. Translating it yields CSVGQQSGQGNYGYTF. The J gene is TRBJ1-2, the V gene TRBV29-1; the match to TRBD1 covers 8 bases. Germline CDR1 is SQVTM and CDR2 is ANQGSEA. The V segment lost 4 bases and the J segment 2 bases; nucleotides outside the gene matches: 12. The CDR3 is 16 amino acids.

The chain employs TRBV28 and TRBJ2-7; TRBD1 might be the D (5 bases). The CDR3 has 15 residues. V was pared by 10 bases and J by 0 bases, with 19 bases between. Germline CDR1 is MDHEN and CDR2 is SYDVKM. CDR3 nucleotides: TGTGCCATAAGGGGCACTCAAACCCTCTCCTACGAGCAGTACTTC. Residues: CAIRGTQTLSYEQYF.

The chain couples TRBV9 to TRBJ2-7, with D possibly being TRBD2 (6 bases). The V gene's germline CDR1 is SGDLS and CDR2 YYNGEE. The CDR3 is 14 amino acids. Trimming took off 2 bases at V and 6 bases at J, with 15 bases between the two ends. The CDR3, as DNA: TGTGCCAGCAGCGTGGGCGACATGGGAGGCGAGCAGTACTTC. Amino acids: CASSVGDMGGEQYF. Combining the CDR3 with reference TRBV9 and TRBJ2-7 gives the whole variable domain DSGVTQTPKHLITATGQRVTLRCSPRSGDLSVYWYQQSLDQGLQFLIQYYNGEERAKGNILERFSAQQFPDLHSELNLSSLELGDSALYFCASSVGDMGGEQYFGPGTRLTVT.

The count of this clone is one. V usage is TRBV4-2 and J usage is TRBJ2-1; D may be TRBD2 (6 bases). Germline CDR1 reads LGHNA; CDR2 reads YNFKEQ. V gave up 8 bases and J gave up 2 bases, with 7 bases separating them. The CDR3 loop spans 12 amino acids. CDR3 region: CASGGTYNEQFF. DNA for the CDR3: TGTGCCAGCGGCGGGACCTACAATGAGCAGTTCTTC.

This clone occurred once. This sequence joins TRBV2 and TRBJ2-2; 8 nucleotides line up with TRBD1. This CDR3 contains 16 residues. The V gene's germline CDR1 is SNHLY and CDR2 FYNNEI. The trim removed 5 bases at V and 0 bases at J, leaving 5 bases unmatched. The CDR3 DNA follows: TGTGCCAGCAGTACCGGGACAGGAACGAACACCGGGGAGCTGTTTTTT. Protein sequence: CASSTGTGTNTGELFF. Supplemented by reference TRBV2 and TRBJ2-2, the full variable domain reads EPEVTQTPSHQVTQMGQEVILRCVPISNHLYFYWYRQILGQKVEFLVSFYNNEISEKSEIFDDQFSVERPDGSNFTLKIRSTKLEDSAMYFCASSTGTGTNTGELFFGEGSRLTVL.

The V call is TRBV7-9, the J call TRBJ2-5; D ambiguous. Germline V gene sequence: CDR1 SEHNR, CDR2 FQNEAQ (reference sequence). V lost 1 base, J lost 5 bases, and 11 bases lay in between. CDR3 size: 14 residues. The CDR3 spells CASSLVIGWETQYF. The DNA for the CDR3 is TGTGCCAGCAGCTTAGTTATCGGTTGGGAGACCCAGTACTTC. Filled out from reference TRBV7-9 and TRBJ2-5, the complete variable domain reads DTGVSQNPRHKITKRGQNVTFRCDPISEHNRLYWYRQTLGQGPEFLTYFQNEAQLEKSRLLSDRFSAERPKGSFSTLEIQRTEQGDSAMYLCASSLVIGWETQYFGPGTRLLVL.

CDR3 sequence reads: CASSRVGGDVPYEQYF. As DNA, the CDR3 is TGCGCCAGCAGCCGGGTGGGGGGAGACGTCCCCTACGAGCAGTACTTC. This chain connects TRBV5-1 to TRBJ2-7; a weak D match, TRBD2 (6 bases). V was cut by 4 bases and J by 2 bases, with 19 bases left in between. Per the germline V gene, CDR1 is SGHRS and CDR2 is YFSETQ. This CDR3 region has 16 residues. Filled out from reference TRBV5-1 and TRBJ2-7, the complete variable domain reads KAGVTQTPRYLIKTRGQQVTLSCSPISGHRSVSWYQQTPGQGLQFLFEYFSETQRNKGNFPGRFSGRQFSNSRSEMNVSTLELGDSALYLCASSRVGGDVPYEQYFGPGTRLTVT.

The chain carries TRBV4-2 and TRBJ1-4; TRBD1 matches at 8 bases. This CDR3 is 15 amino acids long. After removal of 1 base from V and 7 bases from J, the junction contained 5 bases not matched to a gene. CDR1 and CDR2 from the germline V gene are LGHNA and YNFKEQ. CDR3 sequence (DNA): TGTGCCAGCAGCCAAGGGTCAGGGGGCAGTGAAAAACTGTTTTTT. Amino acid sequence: CASSQGSGGSEKLFF.